This is a list of T cell receptor beta chains from one sample in a study of shared clonotypes between healthy human individuals. Clones were read by immunoSEQ multiplex PCR, and TCRdb kept only the in-frame ones, dropping some. The table records roughly 1.4 million clones, less than 99% of them present only once. The specimen sequenced was naive CD4+ T cells sorted from blood. The receptor set was obtained from a man aged 25-40 years in good health. CDR3s include the opening cysteine and the closing phenylalanine or tryptophan. A D gene is named only where the DNA matches it firmly. Size is omitted from some rows. Given values are once, few, many or a class for expanded clones.

abundance: -
v_gene: TRBV4-1
j_gene: TRBJ2-7
d_gene: -
CDR3nt: TGCGCCAGCAGCCAAACCCGGACAGAAAAATCGTACGAGCAGTACTTC
CDR3aa: CASSQTRTEKSYEQYF

abundance: -
v_gene: TRBV6-1
j_gene: TRBJ2-1
d_gene: -
CDR3nt: TGTGCCAGCAGTGAAGCTAGCCGCGCCTACAATGAGCAGTTCTTC
CDR3aa: CASSEASRAYNEQFF

abundance: -
v_gene: TRBV5-1
j_gene: TRBJ2-1
d_gene: -
CDR3nt: TGCGCCAGCAGCCGGGCACTCGGTGAGCAGTTCTTC
CDR3aa: CASSRALGEQFF

abundance: -
v_gene: TRBV6-5
j_gene: TRBJ1-1
d_gene: -
CDR3nt: TGTGCCAGCAACTACGGTTCGGGGTCCACTGAAGCTTTCTTT
CDR3aa: CASNYGSGSTEAFF

abundance: -
v_gene: TRBV15
j_gene: TRBJ1-2
d_gene: -
CDR3nt: TGTGCCACCAGCAGCGGACAGCATTATGGCTACACCTTC
CDR3aa: CATSSGQHYGYTF

abundance: -
v_gene: TRBV6-5
j_gene: TRBJ1-1
d_gene: -
CDR3nt: TGTGCCAGCAGTTATGGGGGGCGTAAGGAAGCTTTCTTT
CDR3aa: CASSYGGRKEAFF

abundance: -
v_gene: TRBV9
j_gene: TRBJ1-2
d_gene: -
CDR3nt: TGTGCCAGCAGCGGAAGGGGGGCAACCAACTATGGCTACACCTTC
CDR3aa: CASSGRGATNYGYTF

abundance: -
v_gene: TRBV5-4
j_gene: TRBJ1-1
d_gene: -
CDR3nt: TGTGCCAGCAGCTTTCCGATGGCAACTGAAGCTTTCTTT
CDR3aa: CASSFPMATEAFF

abundance: -
v_gene: TRBV9
j_gene: TRBJ2-1
d_gene: -
CDR3nt: TGTGCCAGCAGCGTGCGGGACTCCTACAATGAGCAGTTCTTC
CDR3aa: CASSVRDSYNEQFF

abundance: -
v_gene: TRBV7-2
j_gene: TRBJ2-1
d_gene: -
CDR3nt: TGTGCCAGCAGCCGCAGGGGGGCAGCGGACAATTACAATGAGCAGTTCTTC
CDR3aa: CASSRRGAADNYNEQFF

abundance: -
v_gene: TRBV9
j_gene: TRBJ2-5
d_gene: TRBD2
CDR3nt: TGTGCCAGCAGCGTAGCTTCGGGGGCGGGAGTTGGACTAGCGGACCAAGAGACCCAGTACTTC
CDR3aa: CASSVASGAGVGLADQETQYF

abundance: -
v_gene: TRBV5-1
j_gene: TRBJ2-7
d_gene: -
CDR3nt: TGCGCCAGCAGCGTGGACAGTTTCGGAAGGTACGAGCAGTACTTC
CDR3aa: CASSVDSFGRYEQYF

abundance: -
v_gene: TRBV4-1
j_gene: TRBJ2-2
d_gene: TRBD2
CDR3nt: TGCGCCAGCAGCTCGAGACTAGCTCCAGACACCGGGGAGCTGTTTTTT
CDR3aa: CASSSRLAPDTGELFF

abundance: -
v_gene: TRBV10-1
j_gene: TRBJ2-3
d_gene: -
CDR3nt: TGCGCCAGCAGTTCAGCTACTAGCACAGATACGCAGTATTTT
CDR3aa: CASSSATSTDTQYF

abundance: -
v_gene: TRBV19
j_gene: TRBJ2-5
d_gene: TRBD1
CDR3nt: TGTGCCAGTAGTATCCGGACAGGTCAAGAGACCCAGTACTTC
CDR3aa: CASSIRTGQETQYF

abundance: -
v_gene: TRBV30
j_gene: TRBJ2-1
d_gene: -
CDR3nt: TGTGCCTGGAGTGTACGGGGGCGGCTTTACAATGAGCAGTTCTTC
CDR3aa: CAWSVRGRLYNEQFF

abundance: once
v_gene: TRBV18
j_gene: TRBJ2-3
d_gene: -
CDR3nt: TGTGCCAGCTCACCCCCCTCCGCAGATACGCAGTATTTT
CDR3aa: CASSPPSADTQYF

abundance: once
v_gene: TRBV7-6
j_gene: TRBJ2-2
d_gene: TRBD1
CDR3nt: TGTGCCAGCAGCTTAGACGACAGGGGTGCCGGGGAGCTGTTTTTT
CDR3aa: CASSLDDRGAGELFF

abundance: -
v_gene: TRBV11-2
j_gene: TRBJ1-2
d_gene: -
CDR3nt: TGTGCCAGCAGCTTATTCCCAGCCGGGGTTTGGTATGGCTACACCTTC
CDR3aa: CASSLFPAGVWYGYTF

abundance: -
v_gene: TRBV23-1
j_gene: TRBJ1-2
d_gene: -
CDR3nt: TGCGCCAGCAGTCAAGATAACTATGGCTACACCTTC
CDR3aa: CASSQDNYGYTF

abundance: -
v_gene: TRBV18
j_gene: TRBJ2-2
d_gene: -
CDR3nt: TGTGCCAGCTCACCAGACCTGAACACCGGGGAGCTGTTTTTT
CDR3aa: CASSPDLNTGELFF

abundance: -
v_gene: TRBV4-1
j_gene: TRBJ2-5
d_gene: -
CDR3nt: TGCGCCAGCAGCCAGTCGGGAGCCATGAAAGAGACCCAGTACTTC
CDR3aa: CASSQSGAMKETQYF

abundance: -
v_gene: TRBV28
j_gene: TRBJ2-1
d_gene: TRBD1
CDR3nt: TGTGCCAGCAGCCCTTCCCCGGGACAGGTTTACAATGAGCAGTTCTTC
CDR3aa: CASSPSPGQVYNEQFF

abundance: -
v_gene: TRBV2
j_gene: TRBJ1-2
d_gene: -
CDR3nt: TGTGCCAGCAGAAAGGAGTCAGGAGTTTACTATGGCTACACCTTC
CDR3aa: CASRKESGVYYGYTF

abundance: -
v_gene: TRBV2
j_gene: TRBJ2-1
d_gene: -
CDR3nt: TGTGCCAGCAGTGTTACCAATGAGCAGTTCTTC
CDR3aa: CASSVTNEQFF

abundance: -
v_gene: TRBV9
j_gene: TRBJ2-2
d_gene: TRBD2
CDR3nt: TGTGCCAGCAGCGTAGCCGTAACTAGCGGGATCGGGGAGCTGTTTTTT
CDR3aa: CASSVAVTSGIGELFF

abundance: -
v_gene: TRBV18
j_gene: TRBJ2-3
d_gene: TRBD2
CDR3nt: TGTGCCAGCTCACCCGAGGGACTAGCGTTAGATACGCAGTATTTT
CDR3aa: CASSPEGLALDTQYF

abundance: -
v_gene: TRBV18
j_gene: TRBJ2-3
d_gene: -
CDR3nt: TGTGCCAGCTCACCCTTTCACAGGGAAGTAAGCACAGATACGCAGTATTTT
CDR3aa: CASSPFHREVSTDTQYF

abundance: -
v_gene: TRBV7-2
j_gene: TRBJ2-7
d_gene: -
CDR3nt: TGTGCCAGCAGCTTAGGTCAGACGGCTGCCTACGAGCAGTACTTC
CDR3aa: CASSLGQTAAYEQYF

abundance: -
v_gene: TRBV9
j_gene: TRBJ2-3
d_gene: TRBD2
CDR3nt: TGTGCCAGCAGCGTAGCTGGCGGGAGGGCCACAGATACGCAGTATTTT
CDR3aa: CASSVAGGRATDTQYF

abundance: once
v_gene: TRBV5-1
j_gene: TRBJ1-1
d_gene: -
CDR3nt: TGCGCCAGCAGCTTGGCAGGTAACACTGAAGCTTTCTTT
CDR3aa: CASSLAGNTEAFF

abundance: -
v_gene: TRBV10-3
j_gene: TRBJ2-7
d_gene: TRBD2
CDR3nt: TGTGCCATCAGTTTCATGGCTAGCGGGACGCACGAGCAGTACTTC
CDR3aa: CAISFMASGTHEQYF

abundance: -
v_gene: TRBV29-1
j_gene: TRBJ1-1
d_gene: TRBD1
CDR3nt: TGCAGCGCAGGACAGGGTTGGACTGAAGCTTTCTTT
CDR3aa: CSAGQGWTEAFF

abundance: -
v_gene: TRBV7-9
j_gene: TRBJ1-1
d_gene: -
CDR3nt: TGTGCCAGCAGCGCAGCCGGCCGGTTGAACACTGAAGCTTTCTTT
CDR3aa: CASSAAGRLNTEAFF

abundance: -
v_gene: TRBV18
j_gene: TRBJ2-7
d_gene: -
CDR3nt: TGTGCCAGCTCATCGCTTACAGGGCTAGCCTCCGAGCAGTACTTC
CDR3aa: CASSSLTGLASEQYF

abundance: -
v_gene: TRBV4-3
j_gene: TRBJ2-2
d_gene: TRBD2
CDR3nt: TGCGCCAGCAGCCAAGATCCGGGACTAGCGGCAAACACCGGGGAGCTGTTTTTT
CDR3aa: CASSQDPGLAANTGELFF

abundance: -
v_gene: TRBV5-1
j_gene: TRBJ1-1
d_gene: -
CDR3nt: TGCGCCAGCAGCTTTTGGGGAACTGAAGCTTTCTTT
CDR3aa: CASSFWGTEAFF

abundance: -
v_gene: TRBV11-3
j_gene: TRBJ2-7
d_gene: -
CDR3nt: TGTGCCAGCACCCTGGCTAGCCCTGATTACGAGCAGTACTTC
CDR3aa: CASTLASPDYEQYF

abundance: -
v_gene: TRBV6-1
j_gene: TRBJ2-5
d_gene: -
CDR3nt: TGTGCCAGCGGGACTTTCCAAGAGACCCAGTACTTC
CDR3aa: CASGTFQETQYF

abundance: -
v_gene: TRBV7-8
j_gene: TRBJ1-5
d_gene: TRBD1
CDR3nt: TGTGCCAGCAGACGTGGGACAGGACAAAATCAGCCCCAGCATTTT
CDR3aa: CASRRGTGQNQPQHF

abundance: -
v_gene: TRBV21-1
j_gene: TRBJ2-1
d_gene: -
CDR3nt: TGTGCCAGCAGCAAAGCGGGGCTAGCGGGTCACAATGAGCAGTTCTTC
CDR3aa: CASSKAGLAGHNEQFF

abundance: -
v_gene: TRBV18
j_gene: TRBJ2-1
d_gene: -
CDR3nt: TGTGCCAGCTCACCACAAATCCCAGAACAGGGAATCTCCTACAATGAGCAGTTCTTC
CDR3aa: CASSPQIPEQGISYNEQFF

abundance: few
v_gene: TRBV11-2
j_gene: TRBJ2-7
d_gene: -
CDR3nt: TGTGCCAGCAGCGCCGCCTACGAGCAGTACTTC
CDR3aa: CASSAAYEQYF

abundance: -
v_gene: TRBV9
j_gene: TRBJ2-3
d_gene: -
CDR3nt: TGTGCCAGCAGCGTTGATCGGGATACGCAGTATTTT
CDR3aa: CASSVDRDTQYF

abundance: -
v_gene: TRBV7-9
j_gene: TRBJ1-5
d_gene: -
CDR3nt: TGTGCCAGCAGCTTGGGAGGACTAAATCAGCCCCAGCATTTT
CDR3aa: CASSLGGLNQPQHF

abundance: -
v_gene: TRBV5-1
j_gene: TRBJ2-3
d_gene: TRBD2
CDR3nt: TGCGCCAGCAGTTCGGGACTAGCGGGAGTAACAGATACGCAGTATTTT
CDR3aa: CASSSGLAGVTDTQYF

abundance: -
v_gene: TRBV7-9
j_gene: TRBJ2-5
d_gene: TRBD2
CDR3nt: TGTGCCAGCAGCCTCGATCGTCCTTCTAGCGGGAGAGAGACCCAGTACTTC
CDR3aa: CASSLDRPSSGRETQYF

abundance: -
v_gene: TRBV18
j_gene: TRBJ2-7
d_gene: TRBD1
CDR3nt: TGTGCCAGCTCACCACGGCGACAGGGGGCTTCTTCCTACGAGCAGTACTTC
CDR3aa: CASSPRRQGASSYEQYF

abundance: -
v_gene: TRBV7-9
j_gene: TRBJ2-7
d_gene: TRBD1
CDR3nt: TGTGCCAGCAGCATTGGACAGGGAGGCGACGAGCAGTACTTC
CDR3aa: CASSIGQGGDEQYF

abundance: -
v_gene: TRBV27
j_gene: TRBJ2-7
d_gene: TRBD2
CDR3nt: TGTGCCAGCAGTTGGGGCGGACTAGCGGGAGGTGAGCAGTACTTC
CDR3aa: CASSWGGLAGGEQYF

abundance: once
v_gene: TRBV27
j_gene: TRBJ2-7
d_gene: -
CDR3nt: TGTGCCAGCAGTTCTATTTCCGGGACCCCCAACGAGCAGTACTTC
CDR3aa: CASSSISGTPNEQYF